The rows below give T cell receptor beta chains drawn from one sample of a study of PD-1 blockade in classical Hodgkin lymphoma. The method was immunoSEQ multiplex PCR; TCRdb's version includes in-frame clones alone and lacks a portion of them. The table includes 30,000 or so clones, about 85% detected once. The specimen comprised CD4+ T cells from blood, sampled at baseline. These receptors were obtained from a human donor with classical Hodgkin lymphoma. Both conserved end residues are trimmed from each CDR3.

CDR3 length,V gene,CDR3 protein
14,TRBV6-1,ASSEAIGTGVYEQY
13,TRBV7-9,ASSLNTGGNQPQH
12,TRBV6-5,ASIDRASNTEAF
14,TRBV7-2,ASSFGGSSGANVLT
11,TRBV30,AWSQDPLDIQY
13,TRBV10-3,AISEQAGPTYEQY
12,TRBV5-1,ASSLGGDRYEQY
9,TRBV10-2,ASSERVEQF
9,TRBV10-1,ASSGYNEQF
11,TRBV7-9,ASSLVGSDGYT
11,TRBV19,ASSQTTQDTQY
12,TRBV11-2,ARYETGRDYGYT
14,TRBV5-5,ASSPGGGGNNQPQH
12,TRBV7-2,ASSSQGQNTEAF
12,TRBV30,AWDSGTRNQPQH
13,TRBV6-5,ASSYSTGAISGYT
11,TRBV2,ASLRGFNTEAF
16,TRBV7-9,ASSSGQGAGVSYNEQF
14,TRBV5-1,ASSPRTSGGTDTQY